Listed here are 17 T cell receptor beta chains from one sample, sequenced in a study of naive and memory T cell subsets. RNA was extracted from approximately 2.4 ml of whole blood of healthy adults. Blood and skin TCR RNA was reverse transcribed with alpha and beta constant primers. In TCRdb, the 5' RACE reads were re-called with MiXCR into one record per CDR3 protein. Of over 25,000 distinct CDR3 sequences listed, under 30% are singletons. The receptors here all came from a female donor in good health.

By frequency in the sample, this clonotype is medium-sized (0.01 to 0.1%). The V gene is TRBV7-2, the J gene TRBJ1-1, with D unclear. The germline V gene has CDR1 SGHTA and CDR2 FQGNSA. This CDR3 region has 15 residues. The V end lost 1 base, the J end lost 4 bases, and 13 bases lay between the germline ends. Written as DNA, the CDR3 is TGTGCCAGCAGCTTAGTGCCAGTTCGTTTCACTGAAGCTTTCTTT. Its translation is CASSLVPVRFTEAFF.

This chain links TRBV6-5 with TRBJ2-2, with D possibly TRBD1 on 6 matching bases. In germline, CDR1 is MNHEY, CDR2 SVGAGI. The CDR3 extends over 15 amino acids. Deletions cut 6 bases from V and 3 bases from J, with 14 bases between. CDR3 DNA: TGTGCCAGCAGCTTGGCCCAGGGGTACACCGGGGAGCTGTTTTTT. Translating it yields CASSLAQGYTGELFF.

The chain joins TRBV6-5 to TRBJ1-1; D gene uncertain. This CDR3 is built from 14 residues. V was pared by 0 bases and J by 5 bases, with 10 bases between. Germline V lookup: CDR1 MNHEY, CDR2 SVGAGI. CDR3 DNA sequence: TGTGCCAGCAGTTACTCAGCGGATTGGACTGAAGCTTTCTTT. Translated: CASSYSADWTEAFF.

The chain links TRBV5-4 to TRBJ2-1, with D maybe TRBD1 (5 bases). The V and J ends lost 4 bases and 7 bases respectively, with 9 bases between them. CDR3 size: 12 residues. Germline assignment: CDR1 SGHNT and CDR2 YYREEE (reference sequence). CDR3 protein: CASSQDRNEQFF. Here the CDR3 DNA reads TGTGCCAGCAGCCAAGACAGAAATGAGCAGTTCTTC.

This clonotype was detected many times. The CDR3 region has the DNA TGTGCCACCAGCAGAGGTGGAGTGAACACTGAAGCTTTCTTT. Amino acid sequence: CATSRGGVNTEAFF. This chain uses TRBV15 with TRBJ1-1; D is unclear. V lost 1 base, J lost 0 bases, and 6 bases lay in between. Germline V gene lookup returns CDR1 LNHNV and CDR2 YYDKDF (reference sequence). CDR3 length: 14 residues.

V is TRBV20-1 and J is TRBJ1-6; 7 bases align to TRBD1. The V segment lost 4 bases and the J segment 6 bases; nucleotides outside the gene matches: 12. CDR1 is DFQATT, CDR2 SNEGSKA, per germline (reference sequence). This CDR3 comprises 16 residues. The CDR3 loop is CSATSSRRGRNSPLHF. CDR3 nucleotides: TGCAGTGCTACTTCGTCGAGAAGGGGGCGTAATTCACCCCTCCACTTT.

The sample holds many counts of this clonotype. The J gene is TRBJ2-5, the V gene TRBV11-2, with D perhaps assigned TRBD1 or TRBD2 (5 bases each). V was pared by 5 bases and J by 4 bases, with 17 bases between. Germline loops: CDR1 SGHAT, CDR2 FQNNGV. The CDR3 consists of 15 residues. The CDR3: CASSPGAKGRETQYF. The CDR3 DNA follows: TGTGCCAGCAGCCCCGGGGCGAAGGGGCGAGAGACCCAGTACTTC.

As concerns this clonotype: A much larger clone sits a single nucleotide away, making a read error possible. The gene calls are TRBV20-1 and TRBJ2-7; 9 bases are shared with TRBD2. CDR1 is DFQATT and CDR2 is SNEGSKA in the germline V gene (reference sequence). This CDR3 comprises 13 residues. Unmatched junction bases numbered 6, after V lost 4 bases and J lost 5 bases. Written as DNA, the CDR3 is TGCAGTGCTAAAAGCGGGAGGTGGGACGAGCAGTACTTC. Protein: CSAKSGRWDEQYF.

This clonotype turned up a few times. The CDR3 protein is CSASERGGDTQYF. DNA of the CDR3: TGCAGTGCTAGCGAGCGGGGGGGAGATACGCAGTATTTT. The J gene is TRBJ2-3, the V gene TRBV20-1; 10 bases match TRBD2. V shed 3 bases and J 5 bases; nucleotides not matched to a gene: 2. Germline CDR1 is DFQATT and CDR2 is SNEGSKA (reference sequence). CDR3 size: 13 residues.

This sequence joins TRBV7-9 and TRBJ1-4; weak D call: TRBD1 (5 bases). This CDR3 is 15 amino acids long. Trimming cost V 5 bases and J 8 bases, with 18 bases left between them. Germline-derived CDR1 and CDR2 are SEHNR and FQNEAQ (reference sequence). The CDR3 is CASSHAAGVEEKLFF. In nucleotides, the CDR3 is TGTGCCAGCAGCCATGCCGCGGGGGTCGAAGAAAAACTGTTTTTT.

This clonotype was seen more than once but under ten times. CDR3 sequence reads: CSAPASLSTGETQYF. DNA of the CDR3: TGCAGTGCCCCTGCTAGCCTCTCGACAGGAGAGACCCAGTACTTC. The rearrangement links TRBV20-1 to TRBJ2-5, with D perhaps matching TRBD1 (6 bases). Per the germline V gene, CDR1 is DFQATT and CDR2 is SNEGSKA (reference sequence). The CDR3 runs 15 residues. The V gene lost 6 bases and the J gene lost 4 bases, with 21 bases spanning the gap.

This clonotype was seen a handful of times. The V gene is TRBV7-8, the J gene TRBJ2-3; 13 nucleotides agree with TRBD2. The J segment lost 3 bases and the V segment lost 5 bases, leaving 11 bases of the junction unmatched. The CDR3 loop spans 18 amino acids. CDR1 SGHVS and CDR2 FQNEAQ come from the germline V gene. For the CDR3, the DNA is TGTGCCAGCAGCCGAGACCCGCGACTAGCGGGAGGAACAGATACGCAGTATTTT. Its translation is CASSRDPRLAGGTDTQYF.

This chain joins TRBV5-1 and TRBJ1-1, with a weak D call TRBD1 (5 bases). Trimming stripped 0 bases from V and 6 bases from J, with 12 bases between. The length of the CDR3 is 14 residues. Germline-derived CDR1 and CDR2 are SGHRS and YFSETQ. The CDR3 sequence is CASSLGLGVSEAFF. CDR3 sequence (DNA): TGCGCCAGCAGCTTGGGACTGGGGGTTTCTGAAGCTTTCTTT. Full variable domain (remainder filled in from reference TRBV5-1 and TRBJ1-1): KAGVTQTPRYLIKTRGQQVTLSCSPISGHRSVSWYQQTPGQGLQFLFEYFSETQRNKGNFPGRFSGRQFSNSRSEMNVSTLELGDSALYLCASSLGLGVSEAFFGQGTRLTVV.

This clonotype is labeled as medium-sized. The chain carries TRBV27 and TRBJ2-1; 12 bases map to TRBD2. This CDR3 is 16 amino acids long. CDR1 is MNHEY and CDR2 is SMNVEV in the germline V gene (reference sequence). The V gene end was trimmed by 5 bases and the J gene end by 4 bases; junction bases not matched to a gene: 6. The CDR3 sequence is CASSALAGGAYNEQFF. For the CDR3, the DNA is TGTGCCAGCAGTGCCCTAGCGGGGGGGGCTTACAATGAGCAGTTCTTC.

This clonotype is termed medium-sized (0.01 to 0.1%). The chain's CDR3 is CASSLGFSGQGREAFF. Here the CDR3 DNA reads TGTGCCAGCAGCTTAGGATTCAGTGGACAGGGCCGTGAAGCTTTCTTT. The chain uses TRBV7-8 and TRBJ1-1; 8 nucleotides line up with TRBD1. This CDR3 is 16 amino acids long. In germline, CDR1 is SGHVS, CDR2 FQNEAQ. V shed 1 base, J shed 7 bases, and the junction held 11 bases outside the gene matches.

This clonotype has a single count. The chain joins TRBV6-6 to TRBJ1-1, with D perhaps TRBD1 (6 bases). The CDR3 is 14 residues long. Germline V CDR1 and CDR2: MNHNY, SVGAGI (reference sequence). Trimming cost V 5 bases and J 2 bases, with 12 bases left between them. The CDR3 spells CASSPPQGNTEAFF. CDR3 nucleotide sequence: TGTGCCAGCAGTCCCCCACAGGGTAACACTGAAGCTTTCTTT.

In its sample, this clonotype was seen a few times. This rearrangement joins TRBV12-3 or TRBV12-4 to TRBJ2-7; 7 positions match TRBD1. This CDR3 comprises 12 residues. J gave up 6 bases and V 5 bases, and 4 bases lay outside the gene matches. CDR3 DNA: TGTGCCAGCAGTCGACAGGGTGCCGAGCAGTACTTC. This translates into CASSRQGAEQYF.